What follows are 7 T cell receptor beta chains derived from one specimen sequenced in a study of CD8 T cells in ankylosing spondylitis. MiXCR, run by TCRdb on the 5' RACE reads, gives a single entry per CDR3 protein. The sample consists of 25,000 to 35,000 distinct CDR3 sequences, about 5.1% of them appearing once. Sequencing was carried out using blood, either unsorted or a sorted T cell fraction (not recorded which). These receptors all stem from a female donor with ankylosing spondylitis or in good health (not recorded which).

This clonotype was seen more than once but under ten times. The CDR3 sequence: CASSQGGLAENTGELFF. CDR3 nucleotides: TGTGCCAGCAGCCAGGGGGGACTAGCGGAGAACACCGGGGAGCTGTTTTTT. V usage is TRBV9 and J usage is TRBJ2-2; TRBD2 matches at 11 bases. Trimming removed 4 bases from V and 1 base from J; junction bases left unmatched: 6. CDR1 and CDR2 (germline): SGDLS, YYNGEE. This CDR3 has 17 residues.

This clonotype was seen ten or more times. The J gene is TRBJ1-1, the V gene TRBV9; TRBD1 aligns across 8 bases. Germline V CDR1 and CDR2: SGDLS, YYNGEE. This CDR3 contains 14 residues. V shed 3 bases, J shed 4 bases, and the junction held 5 bases outside the gene matches. The CDR3 sequence: CASSADRASTEAFF. The CDR3 DNA is TGTGCCAGCAGCGCGGACAGGGCGAGCACTGAAGCTTTCTTT.

The chain is built from TRBV9 and TRBJ2-1; 12 nucleotides agree with TRBD2. V was clipped by 4 bases and J by 9 bases; unmatched bases: 8. The CDR3 contains 15 residues. Germline V gene sequence: CDR1 SGDLS, CDR2 YYNGEE. CDR3 nucleotides: TGTGCCAGCAGCCCCGGGACTAGCGGGTTTTTTGAGCAGTTCTTC. Residues: CASSPGTSGFFEQFF.

This clonotype was counted ten times or more. The chain is built from TRBV9 and TRBJ1-1; 7 bases are shared with TRBD1. With 3 bases clipped from V and 6 bases from J, the junction kept 8 bases outside the gene matches. There are 14 residues in the CDR3. Germline assignment: CDR1 SGDLS and CDR2 YYNGEE. CDR3 region: CASSAGTAISEAFF. Here the CDR3 DNA reads TGTGCCAGCAGCGCAGGGACAGCAATCTCTGAAGCTTTCTTT.

Many counts were recorded for this clonotype. The chain recombines TRBV9 with TRBJ1-5; 7 bases align to TRBD1. This CDR3 is built from 14 residues. CDR1 and CDR2 from the germline V gene are SGDLS and YYNGEE. V shed 3 bases, J shed 2 bases, and the junction held 2 bases outside the gene matches. The CDR3 loop is CASSAGTGNQPQHF. DNA for the CDR3: TGTGCCAGCAGCGCAGGGACAGGCAATCAGCCCCAGCATTTT.

There are many counts of this clonotype. The chain employs TRBV9 and TRBJ1-6, with 9 bases fitting TRBD1. With V trimmed by 3 bases and J by 6 bases, 7 bases remained unmatched. The CDR3 sequence is 16 residues long. Germline loops: CDR1 SGDLS, CDR2 YYNGEE. This CDR3 reads CASSAGQGMSNSPLHF. In nucleotides, the CDR3 is TGTGCCAGCAGCGCTGGACAGGGGATGAGTAATTCACCCCTCCACTTT.

By share, this clonotype ranks as medium-sized. This chain links TRBV9 with TRBJ1-3; 8 bases line up with TRBD1. The germline gives CDR1 SGDLS, CDR2 YYNGEE. The J segment lost 4 bases and the V segment lost 4 bases, leaving 7 bases of the junction unmatched. The CDR3 is 15 amino acids. This CDR3 reads CASSPSGGEGNTIYF. The CDR3 DNA reads TGTGCCAGCAGCCCTTCAGGGGGCGAAGGAAACACCATATATTTT.